This TCR beta chain emerged from a study of blood T cell repertoires in COVID-19. Study details: Nucleic acid was either cDNA or gDNA, and it came from T cells, B-cell-depleted T cells, or PBMCs.

Germline V gives CDR1 MNHEY, CDR2 SVGAGI. The CDR3 totals 15 residues. V was shortened by 2 bases and J by 4 bases, with 11 bases between the two germline ends. In the original processing: Quantification of nucleated cells was approximated via reference gene primer amplification. TCRdb's copy holds only in-frame clones and misses some; the assay was immunoSEQ multiplex PCR. V and J calls and clone size come straight from that table; D and trimming were deduced from the DNA. Of approximately 97,000 clones listed, 70% to 90% were seen once; the top ten hold roughly 12%. The chain couples TRBV6-5 to TRBJ1-4, with a weak D call TRBD1 (5 bases). Sequencing input: peripheral blood. This clonotype was obtained from a human donor in a cohort sampled during active COVID-19. Here the CDR3 DNA reads TGTGCCAGCAGTTACCGTCGGGGGTTTAATGAAAAACTGTTTTTT. This sequence encodes CASSYRRGFNEKLFF.